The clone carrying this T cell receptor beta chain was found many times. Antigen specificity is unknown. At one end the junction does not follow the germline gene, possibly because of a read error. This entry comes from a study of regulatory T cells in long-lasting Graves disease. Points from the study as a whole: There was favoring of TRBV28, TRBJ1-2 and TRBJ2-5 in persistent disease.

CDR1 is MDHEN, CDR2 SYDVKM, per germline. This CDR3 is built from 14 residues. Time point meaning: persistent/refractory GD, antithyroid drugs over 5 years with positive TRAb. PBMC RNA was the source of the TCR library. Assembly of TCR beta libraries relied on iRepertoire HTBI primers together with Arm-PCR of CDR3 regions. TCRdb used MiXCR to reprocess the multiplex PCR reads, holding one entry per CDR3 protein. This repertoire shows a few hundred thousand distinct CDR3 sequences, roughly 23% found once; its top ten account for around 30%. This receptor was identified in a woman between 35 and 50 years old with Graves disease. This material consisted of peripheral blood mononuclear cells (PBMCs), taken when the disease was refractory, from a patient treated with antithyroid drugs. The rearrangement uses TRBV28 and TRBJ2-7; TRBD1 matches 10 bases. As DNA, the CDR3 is TGTGCCAGCAGTTTATGGACCCCGGGACAGGGGATGAACTTC. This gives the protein CASSLWTPGQGMNF.